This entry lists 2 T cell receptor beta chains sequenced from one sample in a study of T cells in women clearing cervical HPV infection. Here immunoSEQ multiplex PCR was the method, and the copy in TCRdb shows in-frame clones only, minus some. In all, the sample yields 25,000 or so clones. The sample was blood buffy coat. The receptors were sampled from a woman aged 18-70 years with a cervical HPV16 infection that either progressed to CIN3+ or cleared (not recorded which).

The CDR3 bases that were read are TGTGCCAGCAGCTTGGAACAGAGTAATGAAAAA. Its protein is CASSLEQSNEK. From start to end, the CDR3 is CASSLEQSNEKLFF. This chain connects TRBV5-4 to TRBJ1-4; no clear D. The read ends 3 residues shy of where the CDR3 ends; the end is completed using the germline J gene. Germline V gene sequence: CDR1 SGHNT, CDR2 YYREEE (reference sequence). V was pared by 0 bases and J by 4 bases, with 7 bases between. The CDR3 length is 14 residues.

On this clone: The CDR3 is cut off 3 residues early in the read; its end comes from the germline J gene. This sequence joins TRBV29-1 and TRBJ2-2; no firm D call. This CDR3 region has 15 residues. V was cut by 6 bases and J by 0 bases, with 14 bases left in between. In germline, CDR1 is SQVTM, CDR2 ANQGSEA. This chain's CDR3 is CSVKRVSANTGELFF. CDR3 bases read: TGCAGCGTCAAACGGGTCTCCGCGAACACCGGGGAG.